These T cell receptor beta chains were read from a single sample in a study of shared clonotypes between healthy human individuals. Here immunoSEQ multiplex PCR was the method, and the copy in TCRdb shows in-frame clones only, minus some. The repertoire holds about 2.1 million clones, with just under 95% as singletons. Sequencing was performed on naive CD8+ T cells from PBMCs. Every receptor here comes from a man aged 18 to 30 in good health. Some clones in this sample may be carry-over from other donors' samples. Both conserved end residues are part of each CDR3. A D gene is named only where the DNA matches it firmly. Clone size is given for some rows only: seen once, a few or many times, or a class if the clone is expanded.

clone size | J gene | D gene | V gene | CDR3 protein | CDR3 DNA
NA | TRBJ2-7 | TRBD2 | TRBV6-6 | CASSYGDYYEQYF | TGTGCCAGCAGTTACGGGGACTACTACGAGCAGTACTTC
NA | TRBJ2-7 | NA | TRBV7-6 | CASSGGVRGPYEQYF | TGTGCCAGCAGCGGAGGCGTACGGGGGCCCTACGAGCAGTACTTC
NA | TRBJ1-2 | TRBD1 | TRBV29-1 | CSVVTGGPHYGYTF | TGCAGCGTTGTAACAGGGGGACCCCACTATGGCTACACCTTC
NA | TRBJ2-7 | NA | TRBV5-6 | CASSVGQSSYEQYF | TGTGCCAGCAGCGTAGGACAGTCCTCATACGAGCAGTACTTC
NA | TRBJ1-1 | NA | TRBV9 | CASSARTGNTEAFF | TGTGCCAGCAGCGCCCGGACGGGGAACACTGAAGCTTTCTTT
once | TRBJ1-2 | TRBD1 | TRBV7-8 | CASRMKDRGYGYTF | TGTGCCAGCAGGATGAAGGACAGGGGATACGGCTACACCTTC
NA | TRBJ1-2 | TRBD1 | TRBV6-5 | CASSRGQASSYGYTF | TGTGCCAGCTCCAGGGGACAGGCAAGCTCATATGGCTACACCTTC
NA | TRBJ2-7 | TRBD2 | TRBV9 | CASSVSGASGAYEQYF | TGTGCCAGCAGCGTATCAGGAGCTAGCGGGGCCTACGAGCAGTACTTC
once | TRBJ2-5 | NA | TRBV4-1 | CASSQGPQETQYF | TGCGCCAGCAGCCAAGGACCTCAAGAGACCCAGTACTTC
NA | TRBJ2-7 | TRBD1 | TRBV5-1 | CASSLGQGLSYEQYF | TGCGCCAGCAGCTTGGGACAGGGCCTTTCCTACGAGCAGTACTTC